The source of this T cell receptor beta chain is a study of CD8+CD57+ T cells in acquired aplastic anemia. General study findings and limits: Diversity in CD8+CD57+ cells from patients fell below that of the total CD4+ and CD8+ cell pools. This difference was described as decreased diversity. There were about 27 CD8+ CDR3 sequences that occurred in both patients and controls.

Genomic DNA provided the template from which TCR beta VDJ and CDR3 profiles were obtained. A single record per CDR3 protein comes from TCRdb applying MiXCR to the reads. The repertoire holds roughly 17,000 distinct CDR3 sequences, about 40% seen once, with about 86% in the top ten. Comments on this clonotype: Antigen specificity is unknown.

Before being chosen for sequencing, patients had shown CD8+CD57+ cell expansion by flow cytometry. The authors sequenced CD8+CD57+ effector memory cells as well, from 2 of 12 patients. Blood came from patients not yet given any therapy. Bead enrichment of CD8+CD57+ cells gave a mean 1.6 ug DNA. CDR3 size: 14 residues. Germline assignment: CDR1 SNHLY and CDR2 FYNNEI. V shed 5 bases and J 0 bases; nucleotides not matched to a gene: 3. The sample was CD8+CD57+ T cells sorted from PBMCs. Subset of the sample: bead-enriched CD8+CD57+ effector memory T cells from SAA patients. The TCR was taken from a human donor with aplastic anemia. The chain uses TRBV2 and TRBJ2-5, with 7 bases lining up with TRBD1. This chain's CDR3 is CASSRDRDQETQYF. In DNA, the CDR3 is TGTGCCAGCAGTCGGGACAGAGACCAAGAGACCCAGTACTTC.